The T cell receptor beta chain described here comes from a study of T cell repertoires in enteric fever (dated by TCRdb to 2016 to 2018). Turning to the overall study: The Salmonella-specific repertoire of circulating effector CD4+ T cells was reconstructed from volunteers who had been experimentally challenged with Salmonella Typhi or Paratyphi A. Four approaches were merged in the work: T cell receptor sequencing, unbiased single-cell cloning, mass cytometry and live fluorescence barcoding. To pick out the circulating effector CD4+ T cells responding to Salmonella infection, the researchers turned to mass cytometry. Tetramers loaded with CdtB(105-125) peptide variants (SP110Y, ST110H) were used to stain T cells, including ex vivo. Overall results and qualifications from the work: Expanded clonotypes included cross-reactive responses against distantly related Salmonella serovars and clones recognizing antigens unique to S. Typhi or S. Paratyphi A. The study pinpointed HlyE and CdtB as immunodominant T cell antigens specific to S. Typhi and S. Paratyphi A. Accumulation of T cells not cross-reacting between serovars appeared to be driven by single amino acid variations in the immunodominant proteins CdtB and PhoN.

Reads for this sample came from an Illumina MiSeq. TCRdb took the public reads, trimmed them with fastp at Q25, ran MiXCR for clone calling and kept in-frame beta chains. Rows with a matching CDR3 protein are joined into one entry that keeps the most common DNA and genes. This sample holds some 1,500 distinct CDR3 sequences; 35% were observed only once. The ten largest clones take up about 21% of the sample. The germline V end is reduced by 4 bases and the J end by 7 bases; junction bases left unmatched: 4. The germline V gene gives CDR1 as SGDLS and CDR2 as YYNGEE. There are 14 amino acids in the CDR3, from cysteine to phenylalanine inclusive. The DNA shown is the 42-base CDR3, in frame from base 1. As for this clonotype: The clone's antigen remains unknown. No base quality information exists; no much larger clone differs at one position.

The sample comprised CCR7- CD38- CD4+ T cells from PBMCs. The rearrangement combines TRBV9 with TRBJ2-1; 11 central nucleotides agree with TRBD2. This clonotype originated in a human donor with Salmonella enteric fever, either typhoid or paratyphoid (not recorded which). Read as DNA, the sequence is TGTGCCAGCAGCCCACTAGCGGGAGCGAATGAGCAGTTCTTC. This translates into CASSPLAGANEQFF. Where the CDR3 stops, the reference TRBV9 and TRBJ2-1 genes take over; the full variable domain is DSGVTQTPKHLITATGQRVTLRCSPRSGDLSVYWYQQSLDQGLQFLIQYYNGEERAKGNILERFSAQQFPDLHSELNLSSLELGDSALYFCASSPLAGANEQFFGPGTRLTVL.